The 19 T cell receptor beta chains reported below all come from one sample, sequenced in a study of T cell changes during pregnancy in multiple sclerosis. Assay: immunoSEQ multiplex PCR; the TCRdb copy retains only in-frame clones and omits some. The sample records around 46,000 clones, 75% to 90% being singletons. The sample consisted of CD8+ T cells from peripheral blood mononuclear cells, taken in the second trimester of pregnancy. The receptors were sampled from a female donor with multiple sclerosis, enrolled in a pregnancy study.

V is TRBV11-3 and J is TRBJ2-7, with D hard to call. CDR3 size: 13 residues. Germline CDR1 and CDR2: SGHNT and YENEEA. V was clipped by 6 bases and J by 3 bases, with 12 bases between them. The CDR3 sequence is CASSLDPNYEQYF. The CDR3 DNA reads TGTGCCAGCAGTCTAGACCCAAACTACGAGCAGTACTTC.

CDR3 residues: CASSSGGEKLFF. The CDR3 region has the DNA TGTGCCAGCAGCTCAGGGGGAGAAAAACTGTTTTTT. The rearrangement links TRBV7-9 to TRBJ1-4, with 7 bases fitting TRBD1. With 4 bases clipped from V and 8 bases from J, the junction kept 1 base outside the gene matches. CDR1 and CDR2 from the germline V gene are SEHNR and FQNEAQ (reference sequence). The CDR3 has 12 amino acids.

The chain links TRBV9 to TRBJ2-7; 7 positions agree with TRBD2. The germline gives CDR1 SGDLS, CDR2 YYNGEE. CDR3 length: 14 amino acids. V gave up 0 bases and J gave up 5 bases; unmatched junction bases: 5. The CDR3 DNA reads as TGTGCCAGCAGCGTAGGTGGGGGAGGGGACGAGCAGTACTTC. The encoded protein is CASSVGGGGDEQYF.

The rearrangement links TRBV4-1 to TRBJ2-1; TRBD2 is a possible D gene (5 bases). The CDR3 has 13 residues. Germline V gives CDR1 MGHRA, CDR2 YSYEKL. With 5 bases removed from V and 4 bases from J, the gap between germline ends came to 9 bases. CDR3 nucleotides: TGCGCCAGCAGCTTGGGGAGATACAATGAGCAGTTCTTC. Encoded protein: CASSLGRYNEQFF.

V is TRBV6-6 and J is TRBJ1-5, with D maybe TRBD1 (5 bases). The CDR3 extends over 14 amino acids. Trimming stripped 4 bases from V and 4 bases from J, with 11 bases between. Germline CDR1 and CDR2: MNHNY and SVGAGI (reference sequence). The CDR3 loop reads CASSSGTFNQPQHF. CDR3 DNA: TGTGCCAGCAGTTCCGGGACTTTTAATCAGCCCCAGCATTTT.

In its sample, this clone was seen once. This rearrangement joins TRBV9 to TRBJ2-1, with TRBD2 identical over 7 bases. This CDR3 is 14 amino acids long. The ends lost 5 bases at V and 6 bases at J; junction bases unmatched: 8. Germline lookup yields CDR1 SGDLS and CDR2 YYNGEE. CDR3 DNA sequence: TGTGCCAGCAGTCCCGGGACTACCCTCAATGAGCAGTTCTTC. Protein product: CASSPGTTLNEQFF. Drawing the rest from reference TRBV9 and TRBJ2-1, the complete variable domain is DSGVTQTPKHLITATGQRVTLRCSPRSGDLSVYWYQQSLDQGLQFLIQYYNGEERAKGNILERFSAQQFPDLHSELNLSSLELGDSALYFCASSPGTTLNEQFFGPGTRLTVL.

The V call is TRBV6-6, the J call TRBJ2-2; D is unresolved. Germline assignment: CDR1 MNHNY and CDR2 SVGAGI (reference sequence). V gave up 0 bases and J gave up 8 bases, with 13 bases separating them. This CDR3 contains 15 residues. This chain's CDR3 is CASSYSISSGGELFF. For the CDR3, the DNA is TGTGCCAGCAGTTACTCGATATCGTCGGGTGGGGAGCTGTTTTTT.

The DNA of the CDR3 is TGTGCCACCAGCAGAGATGTTGTGGAAGGGGTTGAGTTGGTGGGCTCCTATAATTCACCCCTCCACTTT. It encodes CATSRDVVEGVELVGSYNSPLHF. The chain couples TRBV15 to TRBJ1-6; D perhaps matches TRBD1 (5 bases). CDR1 LNHNV and CDR2 YYDKDF come from the germline V gene (reference sequence). The ends were cut back, 0 bases at V and 0 bases at J, with 27 bases in the middle. CDR3 length: 23 amino acids.

The genes are TRBV11-2 and TRBJ2-7, with 7 bases matching TRBD2. The CDR3 spans 15 residues. The J segment lost 3 bases and the V segment lost 5 bases, leaving 10 bases of the junction unmatched. Germline-derived CDR1 and CDR2 are SGHAT and FQNNGV. CDR3 bases: TGTGCCAGCAGCCCGGGGGTCGGGGAGGGCTACGAGCAGTACTTC. As protein: CASSPGVGEGYEQYF.

This chain uses TRBV7-9 with TRBJ1-1; perhaps TRBD1 as D (6 bases). Germline CDR1 reads SEHNR; CDR2 reads FQNEAQ (reference sequence). The CDR3 is 15 residues long. The V end was cut by 4 bases, the J end by 4 bases, with 16 bases between. The CDR3 nucleotides read TGTGCCAGCAGCTACCTAGGGGGGGCGTCCACTGAAGCTTTCTTT. Translating it yields CASSYLGGASTEAFF.

The J gene is TRBJ1-2, the V gene TRBV6-1; maybe TRBD1 (5 bases). Trimming took off 6 bases at V and 5 bases at J, with 16 bases between the two ends. CDR1 is MNHNS and CDR2 is SASEGT in the germline V gene. The CDR3 has 14 residues. The CDR3 bases are TGTGCCAGCAGCCAGACCGGGACTGGGTATGGCTACACCTTC. It encodes CASSQTGTGYGYTF.

The V gene is TRBV7-8, the J gene TRBJ1-1; 9 bases map to TRBD1. Germline CDR1 reads SGHVS; CDR2 reads FQNEAQ. The CDR3 is made up of 19 amino acids. The junction had 12 bases not matched to a gene; V was cut back by 1 base and J by 0 bases. The CDR3 coding sequence is TGTGCCAGCAGCTTAGATTTTTCCGACAGGGGGGGACTGAACACTGAAGCTTTCTTT. Encoded protein: CASSLDFSDRGGLNTEAFF.

This chain uses TRBV27 with TRBJ1-1; D possibly corresponds to TRBD1 (5 bases). The CDR3 is 14 residues long. Deletions cut 1 base from V and 0 bases from J, with 6 bases between. CDR1 is MNHEY and CDR2 is SMNVEV in the germline V gene (reference sequence). CDR3 bases: TGTGCCAGCAGTTTATTGGGGCTGAACACTGAAGCTTTCTTT. Amino acids: CASSLLGLNTEAFF.

The V call is TRBV6-5, the J call TRBJ2-7, with 9 nucleotides matching TRBD1. The germline CDR1 and CDR2 sequences are MNHEY and SVGAGI. This CDR3 region has 14 residues. Trimming took 5 bases from V and 7 from J; bases not matched to a gene: 9. This chain's CDR3 is CASSGTGTGHEQYF. CDR3 coding DNA: TGTGCCAGCAGTGGAACCGGGACAGGGCATGAGCAGTACTTC.

The V gene is TRBV15, the J gene TRBJ1-2; weak D call: TRBD1 (6 bases). V was clipped by 3 bases and J by 3 bases, with 14 bases between them. The germline V gene has CDR1 LNHNV and CDR2 YYDKDF (reference sequence). The CDR3 is made up of 15 amino acids. In DNA, the CDR3 is TGTGCCACCAGCAGCCCTAGGACAGTGCACTATGGCTACACCTTC. Translating it yields CATSSPRTVHYGYTF.

V is TRBV6-1 and J is TRBJ2-5; D not resolved. The CDR3 has 14 amino acids. V dropped 5 bases and J dropped 0 bases, with 10 bases sitting between them. The germline CDR1 and CDR2 sequences are MNHNS and SASEGT. The CDR3 protein is CASSLTRDQETQYF. The CDR3 DNA reads as TGTGCCAGCAGTTTAACACGTGACCAAGAGACCCAGTACTTC.

The gene calls are TRBV20-1 and TRBJ2-5; D perhaps matches TRBD1 (6 bases). V lost 4 bases and J lost 5, with 8 bases in between. The V gene's germline CDR1 is DFQATT and CDR2 SNEGSKA (reference sequence). The CDR3 spans 11 residues. CDR3 sequence: CSATGDETQYF. The DNA for the CDR3 is TGCAGTGCTACAGGGGATGAGACCCAGTACTTC.

The genes are TRBV5-4 and TRBJ2-2; 7 bases are shared with TRBD1. Germline CDR1 SGHNT, CDR2 YYREEE (reference sequence). Trimming at V came to 4 bases and at J to 2 bases, leaving 8 bases not matched to a gene. This CDR3 is built from 16 residues. CDR3 bases: TGTGCCAGCAGCCGAGACCGGGACAGTAACACCGGGGAGCTGTTTTTT. This translates into CASSRDRDSNTGELFF.

In this sample, this clone turned up a few times. The rearrangement uses TRBV7-9 and TRBJ2-2; D might be TRBD1 (5 bases). The CDR3 loop spans 15 amino acids. Trimming shortened V by 5 bases and J by 4 bases, and 14 bases separated the two germline ends. Germline CDR1 and CDR2: SEHNR and FQNEAQ (reference sequence). The CDR3 loop reads CASSPTDSFTGELFF. CDR3 bases: TGTGCCAGCAGCCCAACAGACAGTTTCACCGGGGAGCTGTTTTTT.